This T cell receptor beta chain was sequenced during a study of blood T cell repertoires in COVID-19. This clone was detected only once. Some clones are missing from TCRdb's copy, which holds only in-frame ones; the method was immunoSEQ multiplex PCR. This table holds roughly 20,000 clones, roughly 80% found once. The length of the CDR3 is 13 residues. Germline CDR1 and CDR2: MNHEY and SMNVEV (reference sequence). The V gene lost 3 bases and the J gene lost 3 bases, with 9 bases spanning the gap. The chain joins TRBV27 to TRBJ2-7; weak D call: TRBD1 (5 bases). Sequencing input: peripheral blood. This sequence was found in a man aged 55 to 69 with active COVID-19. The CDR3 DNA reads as TGTGCCAGCAGTTTTGGGGCAGGCTACGAGCAGTACTTC. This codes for CASSFGAGYEQYF.